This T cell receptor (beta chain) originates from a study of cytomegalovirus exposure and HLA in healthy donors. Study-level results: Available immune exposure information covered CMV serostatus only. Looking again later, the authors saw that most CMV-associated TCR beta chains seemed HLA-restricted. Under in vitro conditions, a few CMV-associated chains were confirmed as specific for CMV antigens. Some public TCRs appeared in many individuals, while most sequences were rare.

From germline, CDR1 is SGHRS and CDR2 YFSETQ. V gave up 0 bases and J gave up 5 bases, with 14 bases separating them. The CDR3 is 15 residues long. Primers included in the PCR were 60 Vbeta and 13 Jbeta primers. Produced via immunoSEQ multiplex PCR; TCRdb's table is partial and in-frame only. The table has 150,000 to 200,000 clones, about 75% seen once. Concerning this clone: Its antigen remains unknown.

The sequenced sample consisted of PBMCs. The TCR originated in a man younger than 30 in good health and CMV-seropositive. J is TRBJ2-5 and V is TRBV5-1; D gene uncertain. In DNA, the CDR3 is TGCGCCAGCAGCTTGGCCCCCACGGTGAGGGAGACCCAGTACTTC. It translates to CASSLAPTVRETQYF.